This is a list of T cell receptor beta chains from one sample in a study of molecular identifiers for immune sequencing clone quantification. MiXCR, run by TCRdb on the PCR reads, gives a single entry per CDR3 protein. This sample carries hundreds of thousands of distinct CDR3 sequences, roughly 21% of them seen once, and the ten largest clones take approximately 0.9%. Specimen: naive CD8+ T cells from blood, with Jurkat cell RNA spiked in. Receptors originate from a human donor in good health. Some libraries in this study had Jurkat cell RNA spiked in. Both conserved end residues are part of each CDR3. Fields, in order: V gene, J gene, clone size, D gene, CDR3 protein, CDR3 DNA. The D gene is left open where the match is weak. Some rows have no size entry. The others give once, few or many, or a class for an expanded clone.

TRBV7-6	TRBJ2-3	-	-	CASSLDAEPSTDTQYF	TGTGCCAGCAGCTTAGATGCAGAGCCCAGCACAGATACGCAGTATTTT
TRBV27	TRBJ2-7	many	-	CASSLSGRGVSYEQYF	TGTGCCAGCAGTTTATCTGGCAGGGGGGTTTCCTACGAGCAGTACTTC
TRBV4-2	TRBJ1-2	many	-	CASSQENNRAYGYTF	TGTGCCAGCAGCCAAGAAAATAACAGGGCATATGGCTACACCTTC
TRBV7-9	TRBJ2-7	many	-	CASIGPGTPTYEQYF	TGTGCCAGCATCGGCCCCGGGACTCCCACCTACGAGCAGTACTTC
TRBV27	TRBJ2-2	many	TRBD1	CASSLEGTGGSGELFF	TGTGCCAGCAGTTTAGAGGGGACAGGGGGCTCCGGGGAGCTGTTTTTT
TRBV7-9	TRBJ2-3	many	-	CASSPEGTDTQYF	TGTGCCAGCAGCCCCGAGGGAACTGATACGCAGTATTTT
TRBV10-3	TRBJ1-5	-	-	CAISELDRNSHQPQHF	TGTGCCATCAGTGAGTTGGACAGAAATAGCCATCAGCCCCAGCATTTT
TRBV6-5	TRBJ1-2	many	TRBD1	CASRTGETNYGYTF	TGTGCCAGCAGGACAGGGGAAACTAACTATGGCTACACCTTC
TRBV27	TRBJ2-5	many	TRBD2	CASSSRLAGGRETQYF	TGTGCCAGCAGTAGTCGCCTAGCGGGAGGGCGCGAGACCCAGTACTTC
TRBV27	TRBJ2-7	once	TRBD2	CASSSSLAARYNEQYF	TGTGCCAGCAGTTCCTCTCTAGCGGCGAGATACAATGAGCAGTACTTC
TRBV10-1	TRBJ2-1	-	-	CASSDKDLYNEQFF	TGCGCCAGCAGTGATAAGGACCTCTACAATGAGCAGTTCTTC
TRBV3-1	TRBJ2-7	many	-	CASSQDGTYEQYF	TGTGCCAGCAGCCAAGACGGGACGTACGAGCAGTACTTC
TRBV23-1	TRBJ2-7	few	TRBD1	CASSHYRGHHSGEQYF	TGCGCCAGCAGTCATTACAGGGGACATCATTCGGGAGAGCAGTACTTC
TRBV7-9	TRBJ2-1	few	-	CASSLQDPYNEQFF	TGTGCCAGCAGCTTACAGGACCCCTACAATGAGCAGTTCTTC
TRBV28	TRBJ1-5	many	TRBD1	CASSLLEGASNQPQHF	TGTGCCAGCAGTTTATTGGAGGGGGCCAGCAATCAGCCCCAGCATTTT
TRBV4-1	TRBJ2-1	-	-	CASSQETRSGFSYNEQFF	TGCGCCAGCAGCCAAGAAACCCGTAGCGGCTTCTCCTACAATGAGCAGTTCTTC
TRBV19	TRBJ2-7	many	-	CASSMSRSYEQYF	TGTGCCAGTAGTATGAGTCGGTCCTACGAGCAGTACTTC
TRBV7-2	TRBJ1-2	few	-	CASITGLSGYTF	TGTGCCAGCATCACGGGGCTAAGTGGCTACACCTTC
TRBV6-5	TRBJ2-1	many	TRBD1	CASSIQGRHNEQFF	TGTGCCAGCAGTATACAGGGGCGGCACAATGAGCAGTTCTTC
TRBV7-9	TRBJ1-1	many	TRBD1	CASSLNRDRGLTEAFF	TGTGCCAGCAGTTTAAACCGGGACAGGGGGCTCACTGAAGCTTTCTTT
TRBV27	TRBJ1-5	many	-	CASRPGQDSNQPQHF	TGTGCCAGCAGACCCGGACAAGATAGCAATCAGCCCCAGCATTTT
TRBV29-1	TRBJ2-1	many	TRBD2	CSVPGLAGGPGNEQFF	TGCAGCGTTCCTGGACTAGCGGGAGGGCCAGGGAATGAGCAGTTCTTC
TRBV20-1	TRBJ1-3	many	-	CSAQPRGSGNTIYF	TGCAGTGCTCAGCCCAGGGGCTCTGGAAACACCATATATTTT
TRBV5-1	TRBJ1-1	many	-	CASSLDVRKMNTEAFF	TGCGCCAGCAGCTTGGATGTTCGGAAAATGAACACTGAAGCTTTCTTT
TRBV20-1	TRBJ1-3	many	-	CSASDGLGGNTIYF	TGCAGTGCCAGTGACGGGTTGGGCGGAAACACCATATATTTT
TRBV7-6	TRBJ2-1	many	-	CASSVRDSVYNEQFF	TGTGCCAGCAGCGTTAGGGACTCAGTCTACAATGAGCAGTTCTTC
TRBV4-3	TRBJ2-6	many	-	CASSQVMEPGANVLTF	TGCGCCAGCAGCCAAGTCATGGAGCCGGGGGCCAACGTCCTGACTTTC
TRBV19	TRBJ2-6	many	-	CASSISGSGANVLTF	TGTGCCAGTAGTATTAGTGGCTCTGGGGCCAACGTCCTGACTTTC
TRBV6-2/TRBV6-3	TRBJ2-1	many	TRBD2	CASSNPGLLYNEQFF	TGTGCCAGCAGTAACCCGGGACTACTCTACAATGAGCAGTTCTTC
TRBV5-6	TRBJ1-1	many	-	CASSWAPNTEAFF	TGTGCCAGCAGCTGGGCCCCGAACACTGAAGCTTTCTTT
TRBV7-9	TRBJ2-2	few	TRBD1	CASSPTGVFTGELFF	TGTGCCAGCAGCCCGACAGGGGTTTTCACCGGGGAGCTGTTTTTT
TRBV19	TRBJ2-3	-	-	CASSKLGDTDTQYF	TGTGCCAGTAGTAAACTAGGTGACACAGATACGCAGTATTTT
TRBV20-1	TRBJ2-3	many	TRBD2	CSARVTSGGSDTQYF	TGCAGTGCTAGAGTCACTAGCGGGGGTTCGGATACGCAGTATTTT
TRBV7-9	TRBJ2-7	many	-	CASSLGPVSSYEQYF	TGTGCCAGCAGCTTAGGACCGGTTAGCTCCTACGAGCAGTACTTC
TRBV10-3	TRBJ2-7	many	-	CAISLQRDISYEQYF	TGTGCCATCAGTTTACAACGGGACATCTCCTACGAGCAGTACTTC
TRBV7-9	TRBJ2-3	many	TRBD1	CASSFRQGASLFMDTQYF	TGTGCCAGCAGCTTCAGACAGGGGGCCTCCCTATTTATGGATACGCAGTATTTT
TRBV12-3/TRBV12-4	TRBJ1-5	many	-	CASSLFAGVQPQHF	TGTGCCAGCAGTTTATTTGCGGGGGTTCAGCCCCAGCATTTT
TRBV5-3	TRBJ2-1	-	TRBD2	CASSLALAGANCNEQFF	TGTGCCAGCAGCTTGGCCCTAGCGGGGGCAAACTGCAATGAGCAGTTCTTC
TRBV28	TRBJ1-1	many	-	CASSWRGRGTEAFF	TGTGCCAGCAGTTGGAGAGGGCGAGGAACTGAAGCTTTCTTT
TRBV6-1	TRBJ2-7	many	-	CASSQRYEQYF	TGTGCCAGCAGCCAGAGGTACGAGCAGTACTTC
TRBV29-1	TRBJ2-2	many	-	CSAWTGELFF	TGCAGCGCGTGGACCGGGGAGCTGTTTTTT
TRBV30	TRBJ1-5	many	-	CAWTRPHSNQPQHF	TGTGCCTGGACCAGACCACATAGCAATCAGCCCCAGCATTTT
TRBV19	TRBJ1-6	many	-	CASRDFIGSYNSPLHF	TGTGCCAGCAGAGACTTCATCGGGTCCTATAATTCACCCCTCCACTTT
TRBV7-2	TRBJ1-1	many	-	CASSSTTVNTEAFF	TGTGCCAGCAGCTCCACGACGGTTAACACTGAAGCTTTCTTT